The subject of this entry is one TCR beta chain. Its antigen is still unknown. Use of 60 Vbeta and 13 Jbeta primers characterized the PCR. Sequencing was performed with immunoSEQ multiplex PCR; in TCRdb, only in-frame clones are kept and a portion is missing. The sample includes roughly 190,000 clones, around 86% of them seen just once. The CDR3 totals 14 residues. The V end lost 1 base, the J end lost 3 bases, and 10 bases lay between the germline ends. The germline V gene encodes CDR1 KGHSH and CDR2 LQKENI. These donors counted as nominally healthy when sampled, but unrecorded immune exposures were likely. The data derive from a study of cytomegalovirus exposure and HLA in healthy donors. Study background: Counted in an early data release were tens of millions of unique TCRs from HLA-typed donors.

Overall study results and limits: Within the data, a cluster of highly shared sequence variants was likely a sequencing artifact. Reportedly, HLA-A and HLA-B alleles of most subjects were accurately predicted from TCR beta.

The sequenced material came from PBMCs. The receptor was derived from a man aged 30 to 45 in good health and CMV-seronegative. V is TRBV18 and J is TRBJ2-7; the D gene is possibly TRBD2 (5 bases). The CDR3 nucleotides read TGTGCCAGCTCACCACAGGACGGGAACTACGAGCAGTACTTC. This translates into CASSPQDGNYEQYF.